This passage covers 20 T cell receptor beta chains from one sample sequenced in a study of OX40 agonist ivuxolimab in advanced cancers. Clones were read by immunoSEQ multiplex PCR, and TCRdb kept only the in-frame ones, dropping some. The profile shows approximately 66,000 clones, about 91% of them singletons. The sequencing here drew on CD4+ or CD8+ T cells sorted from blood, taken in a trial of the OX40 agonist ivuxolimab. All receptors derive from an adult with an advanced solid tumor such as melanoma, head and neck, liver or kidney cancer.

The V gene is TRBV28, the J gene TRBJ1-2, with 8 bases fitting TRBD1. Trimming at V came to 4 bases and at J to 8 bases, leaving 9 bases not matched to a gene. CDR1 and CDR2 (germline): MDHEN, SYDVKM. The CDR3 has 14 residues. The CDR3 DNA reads TGTGCCAGCAGTTACCTGGGACAGGCTCGAGGCTACACCTTC. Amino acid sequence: CASSYLGQARGYTF.

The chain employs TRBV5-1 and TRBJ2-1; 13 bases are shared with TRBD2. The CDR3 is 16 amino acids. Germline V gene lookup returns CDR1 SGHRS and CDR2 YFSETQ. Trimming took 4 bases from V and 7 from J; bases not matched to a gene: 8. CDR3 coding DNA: TGCGCCAGCAGCCCGACCGGGACTAGCGGGGTTAATGAGCAGTTCTTC. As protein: CASSPTGTSGVNEQFF.

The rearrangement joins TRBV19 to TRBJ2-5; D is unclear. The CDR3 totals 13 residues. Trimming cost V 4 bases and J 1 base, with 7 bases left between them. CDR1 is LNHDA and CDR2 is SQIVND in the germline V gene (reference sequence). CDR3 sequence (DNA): TGTGCCAGTAGTAACGGATTCCAAGAGACCCAGTACTTC. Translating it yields CASSNGFQETQYF.

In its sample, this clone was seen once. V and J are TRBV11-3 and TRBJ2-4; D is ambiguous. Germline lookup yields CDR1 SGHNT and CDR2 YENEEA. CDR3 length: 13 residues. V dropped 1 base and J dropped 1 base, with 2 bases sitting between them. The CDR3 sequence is CASSLGAKNIQYF. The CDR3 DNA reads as TGTGCCAGCAGCTTAGGCGCCAAAAACATTCAGTACTTC.

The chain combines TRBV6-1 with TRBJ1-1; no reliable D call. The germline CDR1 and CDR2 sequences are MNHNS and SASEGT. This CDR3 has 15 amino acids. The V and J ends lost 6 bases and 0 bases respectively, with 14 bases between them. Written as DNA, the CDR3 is TGTGCCAGCAGGAAGGGAGGGCAAATGAACACTGAAGCTTTCTTT. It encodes CASRKGGQMNTEAFF.

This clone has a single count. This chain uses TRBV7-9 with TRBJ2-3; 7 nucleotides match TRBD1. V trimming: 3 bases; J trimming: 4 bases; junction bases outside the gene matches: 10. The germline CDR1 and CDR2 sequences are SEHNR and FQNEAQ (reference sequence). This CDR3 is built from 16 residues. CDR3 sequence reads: CASSLTTGWGADTQYF. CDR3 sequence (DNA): TGTGCCAGCAGCTTGACGACAGGGTGGGGTGCAGATACGCAGTATTTT.

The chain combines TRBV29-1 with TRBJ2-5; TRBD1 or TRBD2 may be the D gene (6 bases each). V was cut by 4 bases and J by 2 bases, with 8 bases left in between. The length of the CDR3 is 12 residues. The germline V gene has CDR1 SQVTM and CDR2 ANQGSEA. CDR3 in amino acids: CSVGGAQETQYF. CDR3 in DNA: TGCAGCGTTGGGGGGGCGCAAGAGACCCAGTACTTC.

The CDR3 bases are TGTGCCAGCAAGCGGGCGGGACTAGCGGGGGACTCAGATACGCAGTATTTT. The encoded protein is CASKRAGLAGDSDTQYF. The chain combines TRBV7-2 with TRBJ2-3; TRBD2 agrees at 14 bases. The CDR3 is 17 amino acids. Looked up from germline, CDR1 is SGHTA and CDR2 is FQGNSA. The junction had 10 bases not matched to a gene; V was cut back by 7 bases and J by 4 bases.

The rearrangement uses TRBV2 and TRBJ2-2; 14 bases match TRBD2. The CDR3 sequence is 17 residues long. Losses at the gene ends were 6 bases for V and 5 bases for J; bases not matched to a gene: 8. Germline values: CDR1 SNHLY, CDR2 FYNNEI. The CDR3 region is CASRGTSGGTGTGELFF. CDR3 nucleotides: TGTGCCAGCAGGGGGACTAGCGGGGGCACCGGGACCGGGGAGCTGTTTTTT.

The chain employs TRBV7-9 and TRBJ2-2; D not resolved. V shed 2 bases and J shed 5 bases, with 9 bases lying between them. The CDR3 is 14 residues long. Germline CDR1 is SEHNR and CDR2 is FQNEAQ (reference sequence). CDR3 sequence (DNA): TGTGCCAGCAGCTTAAGCCGAGTGACCGGGGAGCTGTTTTTT. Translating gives CASSLSRVTGELFF.

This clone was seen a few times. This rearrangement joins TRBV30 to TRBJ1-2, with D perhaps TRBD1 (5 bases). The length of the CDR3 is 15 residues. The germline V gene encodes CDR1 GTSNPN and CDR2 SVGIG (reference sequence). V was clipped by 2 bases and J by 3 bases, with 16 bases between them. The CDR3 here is CAWSHPTGAYYGYTF. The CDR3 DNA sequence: TGTGCCTGGAGTCACCCAACCGGGGCTTACTATGGCTACACCTTC.

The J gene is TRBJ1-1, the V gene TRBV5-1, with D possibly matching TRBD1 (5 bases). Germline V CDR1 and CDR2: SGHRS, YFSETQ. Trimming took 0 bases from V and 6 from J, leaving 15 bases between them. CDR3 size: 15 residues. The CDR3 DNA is TGCGCCAGCAGCTTGGATGCCAGGGTAGGGGCTGAAGCTTTCTTT. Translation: CASSLDARVGAEAFF. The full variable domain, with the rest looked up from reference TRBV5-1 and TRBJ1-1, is KAGVTQTPRYLIKTRGQQVTLSCSPISGHRSVSWYQQTPGQGLQFLFEYFSETQRNKGNFPGRFSGRQFSNSRSEMNVSTLELGDSALYLCASSLDARVGAEAFFGQGTRLTVV.

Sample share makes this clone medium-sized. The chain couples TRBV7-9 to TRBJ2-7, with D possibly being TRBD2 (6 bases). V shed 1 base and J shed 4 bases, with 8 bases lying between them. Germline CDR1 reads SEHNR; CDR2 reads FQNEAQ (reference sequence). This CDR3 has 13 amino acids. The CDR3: CASSLGAGYEQYF. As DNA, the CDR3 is TGTGCCAGCAGCTTAGGAGCGGGTTACGAGCAGTACTTC.

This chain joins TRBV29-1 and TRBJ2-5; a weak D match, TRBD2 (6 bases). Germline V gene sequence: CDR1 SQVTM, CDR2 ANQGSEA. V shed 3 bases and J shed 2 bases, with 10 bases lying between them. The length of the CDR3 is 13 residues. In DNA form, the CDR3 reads TGCAGCGTTGACTCGGGGACTCAAGAGACCCAGTACTTC. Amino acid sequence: CSVDSGTQETQYF.

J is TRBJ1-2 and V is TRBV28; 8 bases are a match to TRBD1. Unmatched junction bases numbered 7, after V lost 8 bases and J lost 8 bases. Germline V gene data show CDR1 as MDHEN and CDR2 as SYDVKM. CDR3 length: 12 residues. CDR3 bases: TGTGCCAGCGCTACAGGGGGAGAAGGCTACACCTTC. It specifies CASATGGEGYTF.

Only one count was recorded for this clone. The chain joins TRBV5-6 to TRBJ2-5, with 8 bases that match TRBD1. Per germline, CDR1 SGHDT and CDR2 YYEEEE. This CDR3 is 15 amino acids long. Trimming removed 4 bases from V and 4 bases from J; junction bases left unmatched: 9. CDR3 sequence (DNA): TGTGCCAGCAGCCGCAGGGGGCTGGGGCGAGAGACCCAGTACTTC. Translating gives CASSRRGLGRETQYF.

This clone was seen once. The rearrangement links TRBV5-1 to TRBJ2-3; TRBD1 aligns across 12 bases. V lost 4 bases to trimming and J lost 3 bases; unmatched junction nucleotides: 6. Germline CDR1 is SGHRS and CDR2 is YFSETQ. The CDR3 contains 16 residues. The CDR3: CASSSGDRGLTDTQYF. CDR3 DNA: TGCGCCAGCAGCAGTGGGGACAGGGGGCTAACAGATACGCAGTATTTT.

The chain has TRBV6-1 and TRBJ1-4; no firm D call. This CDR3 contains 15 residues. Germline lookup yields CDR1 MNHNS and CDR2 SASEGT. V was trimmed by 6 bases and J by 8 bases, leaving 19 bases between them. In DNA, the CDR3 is TGTGCCAGCAGACGGCAGCCCTTCTTGGGGGAAAAACTGTTTTTT. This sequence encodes CASRRQPFLGEKLFF.

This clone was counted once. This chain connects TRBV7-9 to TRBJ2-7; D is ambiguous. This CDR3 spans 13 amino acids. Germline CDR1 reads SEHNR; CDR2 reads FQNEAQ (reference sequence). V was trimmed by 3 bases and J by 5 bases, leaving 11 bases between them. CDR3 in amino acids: CASSLPPSNEQYF. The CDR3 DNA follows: TGTGCCAGCAGCTTGCCCCCTTCTAACGAGCAGTACTTC.

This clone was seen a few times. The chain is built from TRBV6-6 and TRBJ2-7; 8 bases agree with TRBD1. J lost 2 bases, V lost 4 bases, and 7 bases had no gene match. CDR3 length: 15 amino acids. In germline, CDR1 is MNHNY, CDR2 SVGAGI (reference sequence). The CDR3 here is CASSSHQGATYEQYF. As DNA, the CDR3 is TGTGCCAGCAGTTCCCATCAGGGGGCAACCTACGAGCAGTACTTC.